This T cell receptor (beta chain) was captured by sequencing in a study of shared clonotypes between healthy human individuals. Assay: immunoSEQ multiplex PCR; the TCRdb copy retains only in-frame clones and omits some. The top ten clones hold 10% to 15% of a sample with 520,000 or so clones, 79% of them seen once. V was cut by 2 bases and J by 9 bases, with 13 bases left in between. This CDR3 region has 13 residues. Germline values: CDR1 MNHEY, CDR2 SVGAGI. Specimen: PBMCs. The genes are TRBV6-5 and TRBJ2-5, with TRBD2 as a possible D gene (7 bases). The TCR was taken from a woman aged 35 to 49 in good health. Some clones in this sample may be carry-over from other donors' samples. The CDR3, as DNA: TGTGCCAGCAGTTACATCGAGGGGGGGGCCCAGTACTTC. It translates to CASSYIEGGAQYF.